This T cell receptor (beta chain) derives from a study of control samples from healthy donors and cancer patients. The method was immunoSEQ multiplex PCR; TCRdb's version includes in-frame clones alone and lacks a portion of them. The profile shows about 130,000 clones, 85% to 95% of them singletons. The CDR3 is made up of 15 amino acids. Deletions cut 0 bases from V and 5 bases from J, with 15 bases between. The germline gives CDR1 SGDLS, CDR2 YYNGEE. This TCR derives from a man of 80 years or more with head and neck cancer. This rearrangement joins TRBV9 to TRBJ2-7; perhaps TRBD1 as D (6 bases). Sequencing was performed on PBMCs. This chain's CDR3 is CASSVGGLPGNEQYF. The CDR3 DNA is TGTGCCAGCAGCGTAGGGGGGCTCCCCGGCAACGAGCAGTACTTC.